Reported below is one T cell receptor beta chain. Its specificity is not known. Germline V CDR1 and CDR2: SQVTM, ANQGSEA. There are 16 residues in the CDR3. The ends lost 6 bases at V and 3 bases at J; junction bases unmatched: 13. The sample is drawn from a study of a mutant IDH1 vaccine in newly diagnosed glioma. Across the whole study: Patients got radiotherapy, temozolomide, or both beforehand, and most got both. Notes on the study in general: The authors found pseudoprogression apparently unrelated to changes in top peripheral T cell clonotypes.

Sequencing used immunoSEQ multiplex PCR; TCRdb keeps in-frame clones, though not all of them. The table lists 25,000 to 30,000 clones, less than 90% of them singletons. Sample time point: week 23, last vaccination. Vaccination used 300 ug of mutant IDH1 20-mer peptide per dose, with topical imiquimod. The chain recombines TRBV29-1 with TRBJ1-1; 10 bases fit TRBD1. The material sequenced was PBMCs, taken from a glioma patient whose treatment included an IDH1 peptide vaccine. The receptor comes from a young woman with glioma. The CDR3 loop reads CSVRTGTGEAYTEAFF. As DNA, the CDR3 is TGCAGCGTGAGAACCGGGACAGGGGAGGCGTACACTGAAGCTTTCTTT.